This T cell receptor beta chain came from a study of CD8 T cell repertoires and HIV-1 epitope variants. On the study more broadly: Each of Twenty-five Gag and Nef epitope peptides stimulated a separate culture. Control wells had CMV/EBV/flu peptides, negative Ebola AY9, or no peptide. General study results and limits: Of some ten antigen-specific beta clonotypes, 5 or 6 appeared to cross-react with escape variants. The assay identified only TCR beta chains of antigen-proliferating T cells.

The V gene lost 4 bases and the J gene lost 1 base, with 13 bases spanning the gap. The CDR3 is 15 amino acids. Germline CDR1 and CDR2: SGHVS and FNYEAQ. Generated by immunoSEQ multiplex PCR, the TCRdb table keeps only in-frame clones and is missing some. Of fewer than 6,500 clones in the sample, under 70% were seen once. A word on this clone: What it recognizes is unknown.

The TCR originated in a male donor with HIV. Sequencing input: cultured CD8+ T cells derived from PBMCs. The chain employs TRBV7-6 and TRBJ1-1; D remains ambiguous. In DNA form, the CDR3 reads TGTGCCAGCAGCTCGGGCATTTCAGGGAACACTGAAGCTTTCTTT. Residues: CASSSGISGNTEAFF.